Listed below are T cell receptor beta chains from one sample, sequenced in a study of cytomegalovirus exposure and HLA in healthy donors. Using immunoSEQ multiplex PCR, the repertoire was profiled, and TCRdb retains in-frame clones only, with some absent. The table shows 260,000 or so clones, with approximately 88% occurring only once. Sequencing was performed on PBMCs. These receptor sequences come from a woman under 30 in good health and CMV-seronegative. CDR3s include the opening cysteine and the closing phenylalanine or tryptophan. Each record gives: J gene, D gene, V gene, clone size, CDR3 protein, CDR3 DNA. A D gene is named only where the DNA matches it firmly. Clone size appears in some rows only: once, few, many, or a class for an expanded clone.

j_call: TRBJ2-3
d_call: NA
v_call: TRBV27
clone_size: NA
cdr3_aa: CASRSGGNTDTQYF
cdr3_nt: TGTGCCAGCAGGTCAGGGGGGAACACAGATACGCAGTATTTT

j_call: TRBJ1-1
d_call: NA
v_call: TRBV5-4
clone_size: NA
cdr3_aa: CASSPGQNTEAFF
cdr3_nt: TGTGCCAGCAGCCCCGGACAGAACACTGAAGCTTTCTTT

j_call: TRBJ2-3
d_call: NA
v_call: TRBV4-3
clone_size: NA
cdr3_aa: CASSQDLGDSDTQYF
cdr3_nt: TGCGCCAGCAGCCAAGATCTCGGGGATTCAGATACGCAGTATTTT

j_call: TRBJ1-2
d_call: NA
v_call: TRBV19
clone_size: NA
cdr3_aa: CASSIDGVRAYGYTF
cdr3_nt: TGTGCCAGTAGTATAGATGGTGTCAGGGCTTATGGCTACACCTTC

j_call: TRBJ2-1
d_call: TRBD1
v_call: TRBV25-1
clone_size: NA
cdr3_aa: CASSTRQGRGGEQFF
cdr3_nt: TGTGCCAGCAGTACTCGACAGGGGCGCGGCGGTGAGCAGTTCTTC

j_call: TRBJ2-7
d_call: NA
v_call: TRBV27
clone_size: NA
cdr3_aa: CASSENPKYEQYF
cdr3_nt: TGTGCCAGCAGTGAGAATCCTAAATACGAGCAGTACTTC

j_call: TRBJ2-5
d_call: NA
v_call: TRBV4-3
clone_size: NA
cdr3_aa: CASSQGLAYETQYF
cdr3_nt: TGCGCCAGCAGCCAAGGTCTAGCGTATGAGACCCAGTACTTC

j_call: TRBJ2-1
d_call: TRBD1
v_call: TRBV15
clone_size: NA
cdr3_aa: CATSTRAGTGVNEQFF
cdr3_nt: TGTGCCACCAGCACCAGAGCCGGGACAGGGGTCAATGAGCAGTTCTTC

j_call: TRBJ2-5
d_call: NA
v_call: TRBV2
clone_size: NA
cdr3_aa: CASRRGAGETQYF
cdr3_nt: TGTGCCAGCAGGCGTGGGGCCGGAGAGACCCAGTACTTC

j_call: TRBJ2-2
d_call: NA
v_call: TRBV19
clone_size: NA
cdr3_aa: CASSPRGSNTGELFF
cdr3_nt: TGTGCCAGTAGCCCCAGGGGCTCGAACACCGGGGAGCTGTTTTTT

j_call: TRBJ1-2
d_call: TRBD1
v_call: TRBV7-6
clone_size: NA
cdr3_aa: CASSQTTGYDGYTF
cdr3_nt: TGTGCCAGCAGCCAAACGACAGGGTATGATGGCTACACCTTC

j_call: TRBJ2-1
d_call: TRBD2
v_call: TRBV11-1
clone_size: NA
cdr3_aa: CASSLDHGGWNEQFF
cdr3_nt: TGTGCCAGCAGCTTAGATCACGGGGGGTGGAATGAGCAGTTCTTC

j_call: TRBJ2-6
d_call: NA
v_call: TRBV6-6
clone_size: NA
cdr3_aa: CASSYRQAGANVLTF
cdr3_nt: TGTGCCAGCAGTTACCGGCAGGCTGGGGCCAACGTCCTGACTTTC

j_call: TRBJ1-4
d_call: TRBD1
v_call: TRBV9
clone_size: once
cdr3_aa: CASSVSQGRGEKLFF
cdr3_nt: TGTGCCAGCAGCGTCTCACAGGGGCGGGGAGAAAAACTGTTTTTT

j_call: TRBJ1-3
d_call: NA
v_call: TRBV18
clone_size: NA
cdr3_aa: CASSSQGLGNTIYF
cdr3_nt: TGTGCCAGCTCATCGCAGGGGCTCGGAAACACCATATATTTT

j_call: TRBJ1-2
d_call: NA
v_call: TRBV5-6
clone_size: NA
cdr3_aa: CASSLGQGYYGYTF
cdr3_nt: TGTGCCAGCAGCTTGGGGCAGGGGTACTATGGCTACACCTTC

j_call: TRBJ2-7
d_call: NA
v_call: TRBV5-8
clone_size: NA
cdr3_aa: CASSLAGVGYEQYF
cdr3_nt: TGTGCCAGCAGCTTGGCGGGAGTGGGCTACGAGCAGTACTTC